One sample yielded the 25 T cell receptor beta chains listed below, sequenced in a study of blood T cell repertoires in COVID-19. TCRdb keeps only in-frame clones here, not all; method: immunoSEQ multiplex PCR. Here the sample spans tens of thousands of clones, approximately 86% being singletons. Sequencing was done on a sample of peripheral blood. The receptors originated from a man aged 45-65 years with active or convalescent COVID-19.

The V and J genes are TRBV4-1 and TRBJ1-4; no clear D. The germline V and J ends were trimmed by 4 bases and 8 bases, with 20 bases remaining between them. CDR3 length equals 16 residues. In germline, CDR1 is MGHRA, CDR2 YSYEKL. CDR3 DNA: TGCGCCAGCAGCCGCTTGTCACAATTTAGCGGGGAAAAACTGTTTTTT. Its translation: CASSRLSQFSGEKLFF.

This rearrangement joins TRBV27 to TRBJ1-1, with D hard to call. The CDR3 covers 12 residues. Trimming removed 3 bases from V and 7 bases from J, with 9 bases in between. The germline V gene encodes CDR1 MNHEY and CDR2 SMNVEV (reference sequence). CDR3 loop: CASSFGVGEAFF. CDR3 in DNA: TGTGCCAGCAGTTTCGGGGTTGGTGAAGCTTTCTTT.

The chain is built from TRBV11-2 and TRBJ1-4; 7 bases fit TRBD1. The germline V gene encodes CDR1 SGHAT and CDR2 FQNNGV. The junction had 4 bases not matched to a gene; V was cut back by 2 bases and J by 7 bases. This CDR3 has 14 amino acids. DNA for the CDR3: TGTGCCAGCAGCTTACAGGGGGGCGGTGAAAAACTGTTTTTT. Translating it yields CASSLQGGGEKLFF.

This chain links TRBV9 with TRBJ2-3; 9 nucleotides align to TRBD1. J was trimmed by 0 bases and V by 2 bases; bases with no gene match: 10. The CDR3 covers 18 residues. CDR1 and CDR2 from the germline V gene are SGDLS and YYNGEE. CDR3 residues: CASSVGTGTFSSTDTQYF. Here the CDR3 DNA reads TGTGCCAGCAGCGTGGGGACAGGGACTTTTTCTAGCACAGATACGCAGTATTTT.

The chain couples TRBV27 to TRBJ2-7; D is possibly TRBD2 (5 bases). The CDR3 consists of 15 residues. Germline V CDR1 and CDR2: MNHEY, SMNVEV (reference sequence). V gave up 0 bases and J gave up 4 bases, with 13 bases separating them. CDR3 loop: CASSLSAVGEYEQYF. Written as DNA, the CDR3 is TGTGCCAGCAGTTTATCAGCTGTCGGGGAATACGAGCAGTACTTC.

The V gene is TRBV7-2, the J gene TRBJ2-2, with D maybe TRBD2 (5 bases). Deletions cut 5 bases from V and 0 bases from J, with 7 bases between. Germline CDR1 is SGHTA and CDR2 is FQGNSA. CDR3 length: 14 amino acids. CDR3 DNA sequence: TGTGCCAGCAGCCCTAGCTCGAACACCGGGGAGCTGTTTTTT. As protein: CASSPSSNTGELFF.

The rearrangement joins TRBV5-6 to TRBJ1-6, with 7 bases matching TRBD1. This CDR3 region has 14 residues. Germline V CDR1 and CDR2: SGHDT, YYEEEE. After removal of 4 bases from V and 5 bases from J, the junction contained 3 bases not matched to a gene. For the CDR3, the DNA is TGTGCCAGCAGCGCCGGACAGGATAATTCACCCCTCCACTTT. It is translated as CASSAGQDNSPLHF.

This clone came up a few times. This chain uses TRBV2 with TRBJ1-1, with TRBD1 as a possible D gene (5 bases). This CDR3 spans 12 amino acids. Trimming cost V 10 bases and J 0 bases, with 9 bases left between them. The germline V gene encodes CDR1 SNHLY and CDR2 FYNNEI. DNA of the CDR3: TGTGCCATCTTACAGGTGAACACTGAAGCTTTCTTT. Amino acid sequence: CAILQVNTEAFF.

For the CDR3, the DNA is TGTGCCAGCAGTTTTTGGCTAGCGGGGGGGCAGGACGAGCAGTACGTC. It codes for CASSFWLAGGQDEQYV. This chain connects TRBV27 to TRBJ2-7; TRBD2 aligns across 12 bases. V shed 3 bases, J shed 5 bases, and the junction held 8 bases outside the gene matches. The CDR3 loop spans 16 amino acids. Per the germline V gene, CDR1 is MNHEY and CDR2 is SMNVEV (reference sequence).

This chain joins TRBV7-6 and TRBJ2-1, with 13 nucleotides matching TRBD2. Germline CDR1 reads SGHVS; CDR2 reads FNYEAQ. Trimming cost V 0 bases and J 7 bases; bases outside gene matches: 3. The CDR3 runs 16 residues. The CDR3 DNA reads TGTGCCAGCAGCTTAGCCGGGACTAGCGGGGAGAATGAGCAGTTCTTC. This translates into CASSLAGTSGENEQFF.

The rearrangement uses TRBV2 and TRBJ2-5; D possibly corresponds to TRBD2 (5 bases). Germline CDR1 and CDR2: SNHLY and FYNNEI. The V gene lost 3 bases and the J gene lost 9 bases, with 8 bases spanning the gap. This CDR3 has 11 residues. The CDR3 DNA sequence: TGTGCCAGCAGTGAGCGAGGGTCCCAGTACTTC. It yields the protein CASSERGSQYF.

This chain uses TRBV18 with TRBJ1-2, with D possibly matching TRBD1 (5 bases). V lost 0 bases to trimming and J lost 8 bases, with 10 bases between them. This CDR3 is built from 13 residues. Germline CDR1 is KGHSH and CDR2 is LQKENI. The CDR3 nucleotides are TGTGCCAGCTCACCACCCCAGGGTACCGGCTACACCTTC. Translating gives CASSPPQGTGYTF.

The chain uses TRBV10-3 and TRBJ2-3; TRBD2 is a possible D gene (7 bases). The germline V gene has CDR1 ENHRY and CDR2 SYGVKD. The V gene lost 10 bases and the J gene lost 1 base, with 15 bases spanning the gap. This CDR3 contains 14 residues. The chain's CDR3 is CATEGGRGTDTQYF. DNA for the CDR3: TGTGCCACGGAGGGGGGGCGCGGCACAGATACGCAGTATTTT.

This sequence joins TRBV13 and TRBJ1-6, with unresolved D. The CDR3 contains 13 residues. V was shortened by 4 bases and J by 5 bases, with 6 bases between the two germline ends. Germline lookup yields CDR1 PRHDT and CDR2 FYEKMQ (reference sequence). The CDR3 nucleotides read TGTGCCAGCAGCTGGACTGATAATTCACCCCTCCACTTT. Translation: CASSWTDNSPLHF.

The V gene is TRBV6-2 or TRBV6-3, the J gene TRBJ1-6; D not certain. The CDR3 has 15 amino acids. Germline-derived CDR1 and CDR2 are MNHEY and SVGEGT. Trimming cost V 3 bases and J 6 bases, with 12 bases left between them. As DNA, the CDR3 is TGTGCCAGCAGTTATGACGGGGTATCTAATTCACCCCTCCACTTT. Amino acids: CASSYDGVSNSPLHF.

The chain has TRBV5-4 and TRBJ2-2, with 14 bases fitting TRBD2. Germline assignment: CDR1 SGHNT and CDR2 YYREEE (reference sequence). CDR3 length equals 16 residues. J was trimmed by 1 base and V by 4 bases; bases with no gene match: 0. Here the CDR3 reads CASSGTSGGNTGELFF. CDR3 DNA sequence: TGTGCCAGCAGCGGGACTAGCGGGGGGAACACCGGGGAGCTGTTTTTT.

The V call is TRBV20-1, the J call TRBJ2-7; 9 nucleotides line up with TRBD2. Trimming at V came to 3 bases and at J to 3 bases, leaving 9 bases not matched to a gene. Germline V gene sequence: CDR1 DFQATT, CDR2 SNEGSKA (reference sequence). The CDR3 has 15 residues. The CDR3 DNA sequence: TGCAGTGCTAGTAGGAAGGGGCGGGGGGGCTACGAGCAGTACTTC. Translated, it gives CSASRKGRGGYEQYF.

J is TRBJ2-2 and V is TRBV23-1; 8 bases match TRBD1. TRBV23-1 is identified as an open reading frame with a role that is uncertain. The CDR3 runs 15 residues. V dropped 4 bases and J dropped 4; count of bases not matched to a gene: 5. CDR3 in amino acids: CASSPPGGFTGELFF. The CDR3 DNA sequence: TGCGCCAGCAGTCCTCCAGGGGGCTTCACCGGGGAGCTGTTTTTT.

The chain has TRBV5-8 and TRBJ2-3; 9 bases are a match to TRBD2. From germline, CDR1 is SGHTS and CDR2 YDEGEE. The length of the CDR3 is 16 residues. J gave up 3 bases and V 1 base, and 6 bases lay outside the gene matches. The CDR3 sequence is CASSLSSLAGTDTQYF. The CDR3 region has the DNA TGTGCCAGCAGCTTGTCGTCGCTAGCGGGGACAGATACGCAGTATTTT. The whole variable domain, remainder taken from reference TRBV5-8 and TRBJ2-3, is EAGVTQSPTHLIKTRGQQATLRCSPISGHTSVYWYQQALGLGLQFLLWYDEGEERNRGNFPPRFSGRQFPNYSSELNVNALELEDSALYLCASSLSSLAGTDTQYFGPGTRLTVL.

The chain links TRBV7-8 to TRBJ2-3; D may be TRBD2 (6 bases). V lost 5 bases to trimming and J lost 2 bases, with 11 bases between them. This CDR3 is 14 amino acids long. Germline values: CDR1 SGHVS, CDR2 FQNEAQ. CDR3 coding DNA: TGTGCCAGCAGCCCTTGGAGGGCCACAGATACGCAGTATTTT. It specifies CASSPWRATDTQYF.

The chain couples TRBV4-3 to TRBJ1-4; D might be TRBD1 (5 bases). CDR1 and CDR2 (germline): LGHNA, YSLEER. This CDR3 is 13 amino acids long. V gave up 4 bases and J gave up 6 bases, with 9 bases separating them. CDR3: CASSRGEDEKLFF. CDR3 sequence (DNA): TGCGCCAGCAGCCGAGGGGAGGATGAAAAACTGTTTTTT.

Worth noting for this clone: Within the sample, other DNA sequences also encode this same CDR3. The V call is TRBV18, the J call TRBJ2-3, with 12 bases matching TRBD2. The CDR3 is 15 residues long. Germline CDR1 and CDR2: KGHSH and LQKENI. J gave up 6 bases and V 3 bases, and 4 bases lay outside the gene matches. CDR3 sequence (DNA): TGTGCCAGCTCACCTCTAGCGGGGGGGCTCGATACGCAGTATTTT. It codes for CASSPLAGGLDTQYF.

This rearrangement joins TRBV10-2 to TRBJ2-3, with D hard to call. The CDR3 is made up of 12 amino acids. Trimming took off 6 bases at V and 4 bases at J, with 8 bases between the two ends. Germline lookup yields CDR1 WSHSY and CDR2 SAAADI. In DNA, the CDR3 is TGCGCCAGCAGCCTACTTGCAGATACGCAGTATTTT. This gives the protein CASSLLADTQYF.

The chain is built from TRBV19 and TRBJ1-1, with TRBD1 as a possible D gene (6 bases). The CDR3 totals 14 residues. V was cut by 3 bases and J by 2 bases, with 10 bases left in between. Germline lookup yields CDR1 LNHDA and CDR2 SQIVND (reference sequence). The CDR3 nucleotides are TGTGCCAGTAGTATGGGACACCTTAACACTGAAGCTTTCTTT. Protein sequence: CASSMGHLNTEAFF.

The genes are TRBV10-2 and TRBJ2-3, with a tentative D call TRBD1 (6 bases). V gave up 4 bases and J gave up 3 bases, with 17 bases separating them. CDR3 size: 16 residues. The germline gives CDR1 WSHSY, CDR2 SAAADI. The CDR3, as DNA: TGCGCCAGCAGTGTAACCGGGACAACTGTGACAGATACGCAGTATTTT. Protein: CASSVTGTTVTDTQYF.